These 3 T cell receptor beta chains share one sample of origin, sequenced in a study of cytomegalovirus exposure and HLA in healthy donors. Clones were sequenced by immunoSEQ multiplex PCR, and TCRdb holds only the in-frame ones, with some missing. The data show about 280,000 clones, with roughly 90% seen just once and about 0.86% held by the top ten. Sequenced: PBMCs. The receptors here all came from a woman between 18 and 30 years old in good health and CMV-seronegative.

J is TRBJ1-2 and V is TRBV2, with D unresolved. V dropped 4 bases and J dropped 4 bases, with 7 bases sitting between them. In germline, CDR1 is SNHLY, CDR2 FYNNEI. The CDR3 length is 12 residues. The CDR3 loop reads CASSGQIYGYTF. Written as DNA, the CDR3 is TGTGCCAGCAGTGGCCAGATCTATGGCTACACCTTC.

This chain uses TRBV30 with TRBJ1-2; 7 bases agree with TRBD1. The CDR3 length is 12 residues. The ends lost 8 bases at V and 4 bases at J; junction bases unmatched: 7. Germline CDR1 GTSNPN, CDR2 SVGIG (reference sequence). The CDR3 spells CAGETGSYGYTF. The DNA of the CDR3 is TGTGCCGGGGAGACAGGGTCCTATGGCTACACCTTC. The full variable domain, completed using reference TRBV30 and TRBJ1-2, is SQTIHQWPATLVQPVGSPLSLECTVEGTSNPNLYWYRQAAGRGLQLLFYSVGIGQISSEVPQNLSASRPQDRQFILSSKKLLLSDSGFYLCAGETGSYGYTFGSGTRLTVV.

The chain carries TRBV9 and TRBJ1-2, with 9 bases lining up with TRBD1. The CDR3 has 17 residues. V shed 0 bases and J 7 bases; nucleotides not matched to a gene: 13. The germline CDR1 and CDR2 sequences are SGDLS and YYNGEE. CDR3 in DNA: TGTGCCAGCAGCGTAGCTCAGGTGGTGGACAGGGGATTTGGCTACACCTTC. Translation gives CASSVAQVVDRGFGYTF.